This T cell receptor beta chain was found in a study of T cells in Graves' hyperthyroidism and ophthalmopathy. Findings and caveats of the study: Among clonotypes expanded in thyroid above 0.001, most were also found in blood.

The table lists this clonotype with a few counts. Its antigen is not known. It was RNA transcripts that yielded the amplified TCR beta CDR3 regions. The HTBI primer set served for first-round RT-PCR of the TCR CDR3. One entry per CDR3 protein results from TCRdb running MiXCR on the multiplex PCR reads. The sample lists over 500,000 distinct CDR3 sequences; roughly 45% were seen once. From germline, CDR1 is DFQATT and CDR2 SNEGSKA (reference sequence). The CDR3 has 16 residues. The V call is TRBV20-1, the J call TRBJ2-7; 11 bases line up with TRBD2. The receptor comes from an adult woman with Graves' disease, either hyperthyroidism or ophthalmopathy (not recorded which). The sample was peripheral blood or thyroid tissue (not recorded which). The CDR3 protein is CTEDPSGRPGAYEQYF. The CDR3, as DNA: TGCACCGAGGATCCTAGCGGGAGGCCAGGGGCCTACGAGCAGTACTTC.